This TCR beta chain was observed in a study of identical twins. Study-level results: These conclusions were based on statistical analysis (cross-sectional, not following the same donors). Fewer insertions marked abundant cord blood beta clonotypes; young adult naive trended weakly, memory not at all. Weaker excess sharing between twins was seen in beta out-of-frame sequences.

One entry per CDR3 protein, called by TCRdb with MiXCR from the 5' RACE reads. The sample has roughly 350,000 distinct CDR3 sequences; 12% are singletons. The germline gives CDR1 SGDLS, CDR2 YYNGEE. This CDR3 has 15 residues. Trimming at V came to 3 bases and at J to 2 bases, leaving 1 base not matched to a gene. This clonotype has just a few counts. Its target is not known. These same data were also listed under a study on yellow fever vaccine responses in identical twins.

This TCR was sampled from a woman aged 18-29 years in good health. This chain uses TRBV9 with TRBJ2-2; the match to TRBD2 covers 10 bases. Sequenced: CD8+ T cells sorted from blood. The CDR3 region has the DNA TGTGCCAGCAGCGCTAGCGGGAGCAACACCGGGGAGCTGTTTTTT. Protein sequence: CASSASGSNTGELFF.